A selection of T cell receptor beta chains follows, all from one sample in a study of cytomegalovirus exposure and HLA in healthy donors. The assay was immunoSEQ multiplex PCR, and TCRdb's table has in-frame clones only and misses some. The sample has almost 200,000 clones, around 81% seen once; the top ten hold under 2%. The sequenced sample consisted of PBMCs. The receptor set was obtained from a man aged 25-45 years in good health and CMV-seronegative. The CDR3 runs from the conserved cysteine through the conserved F or W. A D gene is named only where the DNA matches it firmly. Size tells how often a clone was seen (once, few, many) or the class of an expanded clone, and some rows leave it out.

TRBV6-4	-	-	TRBJ2-7	TGTGCCAGCAGTGATCTATCCGGTGGGAGACGCTCCTACGAGCAGTACTTC	CASSDLSGGRRSYEQYF
TRBV19	-	-	TRBJ2-1	TGTGCCAGTAGTTCTATCGCTTACAATGAGCAGTTCTTC	CASSSIAYNEQFF
TRBV27	-	-	TRBJ2-7	TGTGCCAGCAGTTCGGGGGTAGGAAGGTACGAGCAGTACTTC	CASSSGVGRYEQYF
TRBV5-1	-	-	TRBJ2-7	TGCGCCAGCAGCCCCGGGACATATCTCTACGAGCAGTACTTC	CASSPGTYLYEQYF
TRBV29-1	-	TRBD1	TRBJ2-7	TGCAGCGTTGATTCGCAGGGGGTTTCGGATGAGCAGTACTTC	CSVDSQGVSDEQYF
TRBV30	-	-	TRBJ1-4	TGTGCCTGGAGTTCTCACAGGGCGAGTGGTGAAAAACTGTTTTTT	CAWSSHRASGEKLFF
TRBV18	-	-	TRBJ2-1	TGTGCCAGCTCAGGACCTAGCAGCTACAATGAGCAGTTCTTC	CASSGPSSYNEQFF
TRBV6-4	-	-	TRBJ1-1	TGTGCCAGCAGTGACTCTCAGGGCGGTGAAGCTTTCTTT	CASSDSQGGEAFF
TRBV5-1	-	-	TRBJ2-7	TGCGCCAGCAGCCCGCAAGCTGGGCAACCCTACGAGCAGTACTTC	CASSPQAGQPYEQYF
TRBV19	-	-	TRBJ2-1	TGTGCCAGTAGTATAGGTACAGGGAGCTCCTACAATGAGCAGTTCTTC	CASSIGTGSSYNEQFF
TRBV7-2	-	-	TRBJ2-3	TGTGCCAGCAGCTTAGAAGTAGGGGTGGGCACAGATACGCAGTATTTT	CASSLEVGVGTDTQYF
TRBV6-5	once	TRBD1	TRBJ2-7	TGTGCCAGCAGTTACTCGGTGACAGGGTGGCAGGACGAGCAGTACTTC	CASSYSVTGWQDEQYF
TRBV4-1	-	-	TRBJ2-7	TGCGCCAGCAGCCAAGCGGTCGGGGGTCTCTACGAGCAGTACTTC	CASSQAVGGLYEQYF
TRBV28	-	TRBD2	TRBJ2-7	TGTGCCAGCAGACAACTAGCGGGAGGGCCGCCTTACGAGCAGTACTTC	CASRQLAGGPPYEQYF
TRBV5-1	-	TRBD1	TRBJ2-7	TGCGCCAGCAGCTTGGTGGGCAGGGGGCTCTCCTACGAGCAGTACTTC	CASSLVGRGLSYEQYF
TRBV6-1	-	TRBD2	TRBJ2-7	TGTGCCAGCAGCCGACTAGCGGGGTCCTACGAGCAGTACTTC	CASSRLAGSYEQYF
TRBV19	-	-	TRBJ1-5	TGTGCCAGTAGTACCCCTAGGTTGTCAAATCAGCCCCAGCATTTT	CASSTPRLSNQPQHF
TRBV21-1	-	-	TRBJ1-4	TGTGCCAGCAGCGACGGGGACAGGGGTAGACCAACTAATGAAAAACTGTTTTTT	CASSDGDRGRPTNEKLFF
TRBV28	once	-	TRBJ2-3	TGTGCCAGCACTGATGGCCGGGAAGATACGCAGTATTTT	CASTDGREDTQYF
TRBV5-1	-	TRBD1	TRBJ2-3	TGCGCCAGCAGCTATAAGACAGGGGAAGATACGCAGTATTTT	CASSYKTGEDTQYF
TRBV19	-	TRBD1	TRBJ1-1	TGTGCCAGTAGTGACAGGGGGCACGACACTGAAGCTTTCTTT	CASSDRGHDTEAFF
TRBV4-1	-	-	TRBJ1-4	TGCGCCAGCAGCCAAGAAGGGGGTCTTGGGGAAAAACTGTTTTTT	CASSQEGGLGEKLFF
TRBV18	few	-	TRBJ1-1	TGTGCCAGCTCACCGGGGCTTAACACTGAAGCTTTCTTT	CASSPGLNTEAFF
TRBV21-1	-	-	TRBJ1-1	TGTGCCAGCAGCACCACAGGGAACACTGAAGCTTTCTTT	CASSTTGNTEAFF
TRBV30	-	TRBD1	TRBJ2-3	TGTGCCTGGAGTCCCGGACAGGCTATCACAGATACGCAGTATTTT	CAWSPGQAITDTQYF
TRBV4-2	-	-	TRBJ1-4	TGTGCCAGCAGCCAAGTTCAGACAGCCGATAATGAAAAACTGTTTTTT	CASSQVQTADNEKLFF